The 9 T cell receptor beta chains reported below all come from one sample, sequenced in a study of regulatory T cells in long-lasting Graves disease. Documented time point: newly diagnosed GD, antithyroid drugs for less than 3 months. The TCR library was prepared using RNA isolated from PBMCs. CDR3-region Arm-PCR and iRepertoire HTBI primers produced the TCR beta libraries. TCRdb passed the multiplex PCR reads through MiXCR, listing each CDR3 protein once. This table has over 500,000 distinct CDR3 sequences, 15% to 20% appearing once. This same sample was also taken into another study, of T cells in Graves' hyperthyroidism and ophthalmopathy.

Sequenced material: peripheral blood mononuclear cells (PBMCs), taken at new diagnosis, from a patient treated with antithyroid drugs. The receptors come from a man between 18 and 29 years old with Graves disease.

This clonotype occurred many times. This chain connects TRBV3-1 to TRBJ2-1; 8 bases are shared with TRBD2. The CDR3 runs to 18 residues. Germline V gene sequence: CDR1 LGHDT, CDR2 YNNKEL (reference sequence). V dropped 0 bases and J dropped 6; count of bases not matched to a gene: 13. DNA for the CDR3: TGTGCCAGCAGCCAAGAGATAGTCGTACTAGCGGACTCCAATGAGCAGTTCTTC. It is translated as CASSQEIVVLADSNEQFF.

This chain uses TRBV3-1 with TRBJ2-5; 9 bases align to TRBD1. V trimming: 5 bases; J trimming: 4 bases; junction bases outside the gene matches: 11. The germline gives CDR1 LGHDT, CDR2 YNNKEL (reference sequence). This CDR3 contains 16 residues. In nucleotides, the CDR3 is TGTGCCAGCAGCGCCGGGACAGGGTGGGTTGGAGAGACCCAGTACTTC. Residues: CASSAGTGWVGETQYF.

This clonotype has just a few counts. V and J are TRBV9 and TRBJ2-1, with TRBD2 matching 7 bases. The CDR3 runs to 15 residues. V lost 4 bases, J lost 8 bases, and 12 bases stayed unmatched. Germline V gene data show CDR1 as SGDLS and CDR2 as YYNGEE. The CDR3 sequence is CASSQTSVRGDEQFF. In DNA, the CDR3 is TGTGCCAGCAGCCAAACTAGCGTGCGAGGAGATGAGCAGTTCTTC.

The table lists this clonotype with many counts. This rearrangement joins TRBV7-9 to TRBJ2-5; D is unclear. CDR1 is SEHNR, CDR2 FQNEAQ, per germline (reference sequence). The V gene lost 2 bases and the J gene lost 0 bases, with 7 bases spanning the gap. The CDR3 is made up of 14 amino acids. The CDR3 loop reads CASSLLSDQETQYF. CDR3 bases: TGTGCCAGCAGCTTACTCTCCGACCAAGAGACCCAGTACTTC.

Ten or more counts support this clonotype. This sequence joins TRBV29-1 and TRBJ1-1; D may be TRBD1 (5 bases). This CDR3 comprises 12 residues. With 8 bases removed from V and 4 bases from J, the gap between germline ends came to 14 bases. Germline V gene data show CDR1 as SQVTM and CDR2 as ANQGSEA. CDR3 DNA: TGCAGCCCCGGGGCAGGAGGCACTGAAGCTTTCTTT. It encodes CSPGAGGTEAFF.

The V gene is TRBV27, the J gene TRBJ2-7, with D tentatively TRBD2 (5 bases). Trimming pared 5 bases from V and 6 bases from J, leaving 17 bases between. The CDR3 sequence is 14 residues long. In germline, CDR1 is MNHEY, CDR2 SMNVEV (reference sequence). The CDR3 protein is CASSPTSRETEQYF. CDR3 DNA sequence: TGTGCCAGCAGTCCCACTTCGAGGGAGACCGAGCAGTACTTC.

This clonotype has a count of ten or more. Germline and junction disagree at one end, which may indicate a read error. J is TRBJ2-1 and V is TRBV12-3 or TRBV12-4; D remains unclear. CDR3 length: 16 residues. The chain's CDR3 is CASSPARYGNRVPAVF. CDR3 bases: TGTGCCAGCAGTCCTGCCCGGTATGGAAACCGGGTCCCTGCGGTCTTC.

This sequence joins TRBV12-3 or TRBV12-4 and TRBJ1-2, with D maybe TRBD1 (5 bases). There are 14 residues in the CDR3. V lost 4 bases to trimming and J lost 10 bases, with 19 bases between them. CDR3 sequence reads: CASSSTPGLDDYTF. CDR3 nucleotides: TGTGCCAGCAGTTCCACGCCAGGGCTAGACGACTACACCTTC.

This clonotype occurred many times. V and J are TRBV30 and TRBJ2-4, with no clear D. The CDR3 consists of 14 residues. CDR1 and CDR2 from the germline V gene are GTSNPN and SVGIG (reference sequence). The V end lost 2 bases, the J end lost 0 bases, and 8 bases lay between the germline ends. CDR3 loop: CAWSLRIAKNIQYF. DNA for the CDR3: TGTGCCTGGAGTTTGCGGATAGCCAAAAACATTCAGTACTTC.